The entry below describes one TCR beta chain. Sequencing was performed with immunoSEQ multiplex PCR; in TCRdb, only in-frame clones are kept and a portion is missing. Altogether 200,000 to 250,000 clones are present, approximately 78% being singletons, with the ten largest covering 8% to 9%. These data originate in a study of blood T cell repertoires in COVID-19. The CDR3 length is 12 residues. Deletions cut 7 bases from V and 6 bases from J, with 12 bases between. Per germline, CDR1 SNHLY and CDR2 FYNNEI. The V call is TRBV2, the J call TRBJ1-1, with TRBD1 as a possible D gene (6 bases). This TCR derives from a woman of 80 years or more with COVID-19, enrolled during active disease. The sample comprised peripheral blood. The CDR3 DNA is TGTGCCAGCATGGGGGGGCGGGCTGAAGCTTTCTTT. It is translated as CASMGGRAEAFF.